Presented here are 8 T cell receptor beta chains from one specimen sequenced in a study of T-cell memory formation after mild COVID-19. TCRdb reprocessed the 5' RACE reads via MiXCR and lists one record per CDR3 protein. In the table there are approximately 350,000 distinct CDR3 sequences, around 13% of which are singletons. The sequenced sample consisted of PBMCs or a T cell subset sorted from them (not recorded which). Receptor source: a man in his late teens or twenties who had mild COVID-19 (a few samples of this study predate the infection). Cell type and time point are not known.

There are many counts of this clonotype. The V call is TRBV5-1, the J call TRBJ2-5; no clear D gene. V was pared by 4 bases and J by 4 bases, with 8 bases between. Germline loops: CDR1 SGHRS, CDR2 YFSETQ. This CDR3 contains 12 residues. CDR3 loop: CASSRNRETQYF. The CDR3 nucleotides read TGCGCCAGCAGCCGAAACAGAGAGACCCAGTACTTC.

V is TRBV6-6 and J is TRBJ2-3; the D is unclear. V lost 6 bases, J lost 5 bases, and 15 bases lay in between. CDR1 is MNHNY and CDR2 is SVGAGI in the germline V gene (reference sequence). This CDR3 region has 14 residues. The CDR3 nucleotides are TGTGCCAGCAGCGCCGATGGGCCCGTAGATACGCAGTATTTT. Its protein product is CASSADGPVDTQYF.

The rearrangement links TRBV28 to TRBJ2-1; 7 bases match TRBD2. The CDR3 sequence is 13 residues long. Germline V lookup: CDR1 MDHEN, CDR2 SYDVKM. Trimming at V came to 6 bases and at J to 7 bases, leaving 6 bases not matched to a gene. CDR3 in amino acids: CASRPAGRNEQFF. CDR3 coding DNA: TGTGCCAGCAGGCCAGCGGGGCGGAATGAGCAGTTCTTC. Drawing the rest from reference TRBV28 and TRBJ2-1, the complete variable domain is DVKVTQSSRYLVKRTGEKVFLECVQDMDHENMFWYRQDPGLGLRLIYFSYDVKMKEKGDIPEGYSVSREKKERFSLILESASTNQTSMYLCASRPAGRNEQFFGPGTRLTVL.

This clonotype was recorded a few times. The chain is built from TRBV7-6 and TRBJ2-1, with a weak D call TRBD2 (5 bases). This CDR3 comprises 13 residues. Germline-derived CDR1 and CDR2 are SGHVS and FNYEAQ. Trimming removed 0 bases from V and 9 bases from J, with 9 bases in between. The CDR3 DNA follows: TGTGCCAGCAGCTTAGCCTTGCGGGTTGAGCAGTTCTTC. It is translated as CASSLALRVEQFF.

This clonotype has at least ten counts. The chain is built from TRBV5-1 and TRBJ2-1; D might be TRBD1 (6 bases). V was cut by 2 bases and J by 0 bases, with 6 bases left in between. The CDR3 consists of 14 residues. From germline, CDR1 is SGHRS and CDR2 YFSETQ. CDR3 amino acids: CASSLQGSYNEQFF. CDR3 sequence (DNA): TGCGCCAGCAGCTTACAGGGCTCCTACAATGAGCAGTTCTTC.

The chain employs TRBV5-1 and TRBJ1-5, with D hard to call. Deletions cut 4 bases from V and 7 bases from J, with 9 bases between. This CDR3 region has 12 residues. Germline assignment: CDR1 SGHRS and CDR2 YFSETQ. DNA for the CDR3: TGCGCCAGCAGCATCGAAGGACAGCCCCAGCATTTT. It encodes CASSIEGQPQHF.

V is TRBV20-1 and J is TRBJ2-7; the D is unclear. V lost 6 bases, J lost 0 bases, and 9 bases lay in between. Per the germline V gene, CDR1 is DFQATT and CDR2 is SNEGSKA (reference sequence). This CDR3 is built from 12 residues. The CDR3 region is CSASDGSYEQYF. DNA for the CDR3: TGCAGTGCATCGGACGGCTCCTACGAGCAGTACTTC.

This clonotype was picked up a small number of times. The chain recombines TRBV7-9 with TRBJ2-4, with D possibly matching TRBD1 (6 bases). In germline, CDR1 is SEHNR, CDR2 FQNEAQ (reference sequence). Trimming left V 5 bases short and J 4 bases short, with 21 bases between. CDR3 size: 17 residues. The CDR3 protein is CASSPWTEQLTKNIQYF. The DNA for the CDR3 is TGTGCCAGCAGCCCTTGGACAGAACAACTTACAAAAAACATTCAGTACTTC. Full variable domain (rest looked up from reference TRBV7-9 and TRBJ2-4): DTGVSQNPRHKITKRGQNVTFRCDPISEHNRLYWYRQTLGQGPEFLTYFQNEAQLEKSRLLSDRFSAERPKGSFSTLEIQRTEQGDSAMYLCASSPWTEQLTKNIQYFGAGTRLSVL.